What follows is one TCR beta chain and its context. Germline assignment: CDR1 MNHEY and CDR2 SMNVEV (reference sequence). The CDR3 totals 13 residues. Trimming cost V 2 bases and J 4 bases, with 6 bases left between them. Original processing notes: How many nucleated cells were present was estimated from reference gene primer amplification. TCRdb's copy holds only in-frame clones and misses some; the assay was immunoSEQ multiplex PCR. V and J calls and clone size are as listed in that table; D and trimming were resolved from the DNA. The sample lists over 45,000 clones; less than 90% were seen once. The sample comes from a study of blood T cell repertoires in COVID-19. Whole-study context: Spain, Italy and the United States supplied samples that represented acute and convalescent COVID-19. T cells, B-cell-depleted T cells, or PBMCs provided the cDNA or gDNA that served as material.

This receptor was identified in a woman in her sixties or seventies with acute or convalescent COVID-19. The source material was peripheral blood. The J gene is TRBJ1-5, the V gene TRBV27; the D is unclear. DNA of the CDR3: TGTGCCAGCAGTTTAGCGGATAATCAGCCCCAGCATTTT. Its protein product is CASSLADNQPQHF.